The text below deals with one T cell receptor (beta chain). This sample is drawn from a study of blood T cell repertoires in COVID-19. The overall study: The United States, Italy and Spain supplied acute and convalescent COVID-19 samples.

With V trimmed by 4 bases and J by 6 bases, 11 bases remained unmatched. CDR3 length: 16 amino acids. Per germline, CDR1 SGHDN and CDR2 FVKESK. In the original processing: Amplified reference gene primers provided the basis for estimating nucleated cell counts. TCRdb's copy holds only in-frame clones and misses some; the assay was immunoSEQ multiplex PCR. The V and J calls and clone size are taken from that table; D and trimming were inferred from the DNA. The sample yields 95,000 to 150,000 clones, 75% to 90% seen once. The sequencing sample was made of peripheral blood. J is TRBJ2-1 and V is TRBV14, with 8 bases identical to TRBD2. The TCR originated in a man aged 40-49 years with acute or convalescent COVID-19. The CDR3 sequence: CASSPPGLVVVNEQFF. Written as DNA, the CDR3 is TGTGCCAGCAGCCCGCCGGGACTAGTAGTTGTCAATGAGCAGTTCTTC.